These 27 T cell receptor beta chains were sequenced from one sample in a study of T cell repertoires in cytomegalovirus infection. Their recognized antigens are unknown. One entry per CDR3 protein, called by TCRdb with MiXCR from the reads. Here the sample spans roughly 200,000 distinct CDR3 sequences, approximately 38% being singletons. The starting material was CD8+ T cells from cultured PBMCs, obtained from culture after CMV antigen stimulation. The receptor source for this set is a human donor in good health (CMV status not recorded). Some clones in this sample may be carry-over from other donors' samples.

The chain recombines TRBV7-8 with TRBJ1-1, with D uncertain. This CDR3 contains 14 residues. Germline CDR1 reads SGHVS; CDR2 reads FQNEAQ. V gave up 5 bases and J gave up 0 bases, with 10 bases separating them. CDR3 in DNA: TGTGCCAGCAGCCCCGAGTCCTTGAACACTGAAGCTTTCTTT. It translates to CASSPESLNTEAFF.

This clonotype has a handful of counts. In DNA form, the CDR3 reads TGTGCCAGCAGTTTTTCGGGTGACCGACACTCCTACGAGCAGTACTTC. It yields the protein CASSFSGDRHSYEQYF. The chain is built from TRBV12-3 or TRBV12-4 and TRBJ2-7; D not resolved. Trimming stripped 3 bases from V and 0 bases from J, with 15 bases between. There are 16 residues in the CDR3.

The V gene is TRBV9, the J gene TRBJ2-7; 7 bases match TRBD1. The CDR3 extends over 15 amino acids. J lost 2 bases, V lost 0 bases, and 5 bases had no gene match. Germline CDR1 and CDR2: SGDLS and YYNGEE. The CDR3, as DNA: TGTGCCAGCAGCGTAGGAGGGGGCTCGACCTACGAGCAGTACTTC. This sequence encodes CASSVGGGSTYEQYF.

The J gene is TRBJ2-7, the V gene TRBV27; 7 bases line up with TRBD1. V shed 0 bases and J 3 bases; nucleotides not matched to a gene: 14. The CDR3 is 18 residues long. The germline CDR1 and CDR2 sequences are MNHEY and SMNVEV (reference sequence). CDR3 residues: CASSLSKRQGVWYYEQYF. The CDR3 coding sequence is TGTGCCAGCAGTTTATCGAAGAGGCAGGGGGTGTGGTACTACGAGCAGTACTTC.

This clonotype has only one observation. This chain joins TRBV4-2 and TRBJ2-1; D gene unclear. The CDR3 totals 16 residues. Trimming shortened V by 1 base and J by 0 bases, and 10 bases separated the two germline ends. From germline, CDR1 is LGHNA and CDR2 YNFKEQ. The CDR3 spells CASSQASTSSYNEQFF. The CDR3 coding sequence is TGTGCCAGCAGCCAAGCAAGCACGAGCTCCTACAATGAGCAGTTCTTC.

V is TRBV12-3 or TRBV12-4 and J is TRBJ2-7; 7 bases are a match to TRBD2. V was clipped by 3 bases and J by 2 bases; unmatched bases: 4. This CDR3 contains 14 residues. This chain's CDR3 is CASSFRAGAYEQYF. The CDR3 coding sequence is TGTGCCAGCAGTTTCCGTGCGGGGGCCTACGAGCAGTACTTC.

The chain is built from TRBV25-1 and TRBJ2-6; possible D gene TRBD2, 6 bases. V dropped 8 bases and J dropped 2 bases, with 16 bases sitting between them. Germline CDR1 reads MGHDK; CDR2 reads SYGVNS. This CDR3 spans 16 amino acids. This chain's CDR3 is CASVGRDWAGANVLTF. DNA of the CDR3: TGTGCCAGCGTGGGCAGGGACTGGGCTGGGGCCAACGTCCTGACTTTC.

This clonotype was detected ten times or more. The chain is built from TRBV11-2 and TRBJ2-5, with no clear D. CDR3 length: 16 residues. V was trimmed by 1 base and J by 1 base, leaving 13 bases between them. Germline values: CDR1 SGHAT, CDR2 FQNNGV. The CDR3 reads CASSLGLGKTQETQYF. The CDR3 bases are TGTGCCAGCAGCTTAGGATTAGGGAAGACCCAAGAGACCCAGTACTTC. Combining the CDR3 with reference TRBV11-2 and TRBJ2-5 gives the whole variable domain EAGVAQSPRYKIIEKRQSVAFWCNPISGHATLYWYQQILGQGPKLLIQFQNNGVVDDSQLPKDRFSAERLKGVDSTLKIQPAKLEDSAVYLCASSLGLGKTQETQYFGPGTRLLVL.

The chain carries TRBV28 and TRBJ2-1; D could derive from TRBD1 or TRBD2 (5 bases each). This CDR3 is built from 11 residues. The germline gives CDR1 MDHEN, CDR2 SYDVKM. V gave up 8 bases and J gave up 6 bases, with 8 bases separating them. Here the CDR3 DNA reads TGTGCCAGCGGGACGTTCAATGAGCAGTTCTTC. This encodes CASGTFNEQFF.

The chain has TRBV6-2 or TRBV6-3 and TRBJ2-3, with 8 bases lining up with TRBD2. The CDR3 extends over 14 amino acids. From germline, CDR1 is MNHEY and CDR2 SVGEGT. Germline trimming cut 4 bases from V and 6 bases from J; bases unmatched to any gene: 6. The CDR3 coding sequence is TGTGCCAGCAGTTTCGGGACTAGAGGGGATACGCAGTATTTT. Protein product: CASSFGTRGDTQYF.

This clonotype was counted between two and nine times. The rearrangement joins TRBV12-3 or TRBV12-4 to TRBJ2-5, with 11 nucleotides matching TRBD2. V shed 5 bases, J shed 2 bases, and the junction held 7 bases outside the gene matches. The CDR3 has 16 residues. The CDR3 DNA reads TGTGCCAGCAGTCTAAGACTAGCGGGACTACAAGAGACCCAGTACTTC. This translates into CASSLRLAGLQETQYF.

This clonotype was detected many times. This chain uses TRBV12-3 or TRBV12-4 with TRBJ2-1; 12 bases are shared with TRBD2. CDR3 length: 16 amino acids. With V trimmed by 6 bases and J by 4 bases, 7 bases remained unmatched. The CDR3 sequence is CASRPGTSGFYNEQFF. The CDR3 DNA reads TGTGCCAGCAGGCCCGGGACTAGCGGGTTTTACAATGAGCAGTTCTTC.

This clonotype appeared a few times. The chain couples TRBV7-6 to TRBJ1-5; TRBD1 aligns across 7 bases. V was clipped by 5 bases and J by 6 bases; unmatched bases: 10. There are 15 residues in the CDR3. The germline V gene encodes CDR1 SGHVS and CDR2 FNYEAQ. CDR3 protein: CASSPGRGMGQPQHF. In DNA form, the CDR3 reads TGTGCCAGCAGCCCGGGCAGGGGGATGGGTCAGCCCCAGCATTTT.

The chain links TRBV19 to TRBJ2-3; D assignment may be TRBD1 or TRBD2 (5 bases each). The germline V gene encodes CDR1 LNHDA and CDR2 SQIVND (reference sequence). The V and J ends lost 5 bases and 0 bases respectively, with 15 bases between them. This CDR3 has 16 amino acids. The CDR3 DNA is TGTGCCAGTAGTTTTGGGACGGATAGGAGCACAGATACGCAGTATTTT. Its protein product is CASSFGTDRSTDTQYF.

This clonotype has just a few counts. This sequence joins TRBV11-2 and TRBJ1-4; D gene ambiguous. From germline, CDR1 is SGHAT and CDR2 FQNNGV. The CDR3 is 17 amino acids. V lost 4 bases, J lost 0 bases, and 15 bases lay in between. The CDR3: CASSSGFGATTNEKLFF. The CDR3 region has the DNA TGTGCCAGCAGCTCGGGGTTCGGCGCCACAACTAATGAAAAACTGTTTTTT.

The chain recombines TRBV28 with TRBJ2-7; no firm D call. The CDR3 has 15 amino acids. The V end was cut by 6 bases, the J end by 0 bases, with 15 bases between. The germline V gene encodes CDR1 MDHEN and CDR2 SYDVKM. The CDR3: CASSLTHWGSYEQYF. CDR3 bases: TGTGCCAGCAGCTTGACACATTGGGGCTCCTACGAGCAGTACTTC.

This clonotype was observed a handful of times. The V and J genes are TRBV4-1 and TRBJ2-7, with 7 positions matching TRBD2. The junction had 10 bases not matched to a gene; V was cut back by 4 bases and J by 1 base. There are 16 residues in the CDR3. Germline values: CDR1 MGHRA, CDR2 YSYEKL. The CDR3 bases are TGCGCCAGCAGCCGGACTCTAGCGGTAAGATCCTACGAGCAGTACTTC. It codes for CASSRTLAVRSYEQYF.

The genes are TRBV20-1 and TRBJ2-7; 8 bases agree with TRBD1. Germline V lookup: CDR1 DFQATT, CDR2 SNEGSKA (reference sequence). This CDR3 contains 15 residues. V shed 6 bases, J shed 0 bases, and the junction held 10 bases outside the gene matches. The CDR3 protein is CSAGRQGPISYEQYF. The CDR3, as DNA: TGCAGTGCGGGGCGACAGGGGCCAATCTCCTACGAGCAGTACTTC.

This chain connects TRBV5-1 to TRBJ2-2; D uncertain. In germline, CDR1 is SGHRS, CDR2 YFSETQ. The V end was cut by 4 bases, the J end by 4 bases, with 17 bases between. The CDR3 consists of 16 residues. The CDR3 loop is CASSVRSTRATGELFF. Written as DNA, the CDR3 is TGCGCCAGCAGCGTGCGGTCGACAAGGGCCACCGGGGAGCTGTTTTTT.

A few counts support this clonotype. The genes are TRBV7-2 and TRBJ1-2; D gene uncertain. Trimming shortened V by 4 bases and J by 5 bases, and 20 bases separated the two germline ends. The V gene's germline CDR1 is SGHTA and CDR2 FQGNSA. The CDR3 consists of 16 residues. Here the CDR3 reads CASSSGRRLVGYGYTF. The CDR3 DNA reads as TGTGCCAGCAGCTCTGGGCGCCGGCTGGTGGGGTATGGCTACACCTTC.

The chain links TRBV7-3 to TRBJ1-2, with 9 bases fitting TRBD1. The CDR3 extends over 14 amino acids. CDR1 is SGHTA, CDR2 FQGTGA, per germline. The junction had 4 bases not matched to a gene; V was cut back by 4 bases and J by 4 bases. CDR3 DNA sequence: TGTGCCAGCAGCTCAACAGGGGGCGGCTATGGCTACACCTTC. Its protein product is CASSSTGGGYGYTF. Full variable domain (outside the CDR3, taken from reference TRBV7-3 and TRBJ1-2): GAGVSQTPSNKVTEKGKYVELRCDPISGHTALYWYRQSLGQGPEFLIYFQGTGAADDSGLPNDRFFAVRPEGSVSTLKIQRTERGDSAVYLCASSSTGGGYGYTFGSGTRLTVV.

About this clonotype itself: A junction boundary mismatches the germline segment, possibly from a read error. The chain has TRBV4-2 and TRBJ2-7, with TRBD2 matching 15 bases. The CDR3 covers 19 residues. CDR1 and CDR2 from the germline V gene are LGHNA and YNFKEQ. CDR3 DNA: TGTGCCAGCAGCCAAGCCGGACTAGCGGGAGGGCCCGGGTTGAACGAGCAGTGCTTC. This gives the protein CASSQAGLAGGPGLNEQCF.

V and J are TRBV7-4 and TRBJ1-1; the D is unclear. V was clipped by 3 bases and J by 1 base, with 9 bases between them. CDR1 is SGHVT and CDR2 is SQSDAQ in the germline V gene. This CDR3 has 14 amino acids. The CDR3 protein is CASSFGQTNTEAFF. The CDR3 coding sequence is TGTGCCAGCAGCTTTGGGCAGACGAACACTGAAGCTTTCTTT.

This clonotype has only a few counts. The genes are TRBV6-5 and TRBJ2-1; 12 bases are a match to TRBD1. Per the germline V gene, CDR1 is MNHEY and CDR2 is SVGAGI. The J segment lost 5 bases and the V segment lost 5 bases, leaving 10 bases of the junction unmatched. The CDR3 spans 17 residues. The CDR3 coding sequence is TGTGCCAGCAGTATGCCGGGACAGGGGGCGCCGGACAATGAGCAGTTCTTC. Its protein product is CASSMPGQGAPDNEQFF.

In DNA form, the CDR3 reads TGTGCCAGCAGTTTAAACGGTTACGAGCAGTACTTC. Encoded protein: CASSLNGYEQYF. The V gene is TRBV12-3 or TRBV12-4, the J gene TRBJ2-7, with no clear D. The CDR3 is 12 amino acids. The germline V and J ends were trimmed by 2 bases and 4 bases, with 6 bases remaining between them.

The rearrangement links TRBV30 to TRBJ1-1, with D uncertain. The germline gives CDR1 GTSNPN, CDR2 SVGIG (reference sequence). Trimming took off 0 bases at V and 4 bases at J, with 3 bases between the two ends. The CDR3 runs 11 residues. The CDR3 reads CAWSVGTEAFF. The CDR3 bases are TGTGCCTGGAGTGTCGGCACTGAAGCTTTCTTT.

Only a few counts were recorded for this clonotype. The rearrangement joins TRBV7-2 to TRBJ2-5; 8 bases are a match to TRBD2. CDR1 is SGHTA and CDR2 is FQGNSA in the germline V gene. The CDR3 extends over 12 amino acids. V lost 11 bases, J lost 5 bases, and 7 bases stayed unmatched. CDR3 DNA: TGTGCCTCGGGGGGGGCCTGGGAGACCCAGTACTTC. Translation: CASGGAWETQYF.